Presented here are 16 T cell receptor beta chains from one specimen sequenced in a study of blood T cell repertoires in COVID-19. Produced via immunoSEQ multiplex PCR; TCRdb's table is partial and in-frame only. The sample carries 360,000 or so clones, roughly 89% recorded once. Source material: PBMCs or T cells enriched from blood (not recorded which). Every receptor here comes from a woman aged 25 to 39 who had recovered from COVID-19.

This clone turned up a few times. This chain joins TRBV4-3 and TRBJ1-4; 8 bases line up with TRBD1. Germline trimming cut 4 bases from V and 8 bases from J; bases unmatched to any gene: 12. CDR3 length: 16 amino acids. Looked up from germline, CDR1 is LGHNA and CDR2 is YSLEER. The CDR3 loop reads CASSRVSGTGLEKLFF. In DNA, the CDR3 is TGCGCCAGCAGCCGTGTATCCGGGACAGGTTTGGAAAAACTGTTTTTT.

The chain recombines TRBV28 with TRBJ2-6; no clear D. The CDR3 has 15 amino acids. Germline V gene lookup returns CDR1 MDHEN and CDR2 SYDVKM. Trimming cost V 6 bases and J 1 base, with 10 bases left between them. The chain's CDR3 is CASRQRTSGANVLTF. CDR3 nucleotide sequence: TGTGCCAGCAGGCAACGTACTTCTGGGGCCAACGTCCTGACTTTC.

V usage is TRBV10-2 and J usage is TRBJ2-7, with D tentatively TRBD1 (6 bases). V lost 7 bases and J lost 2, with 12 bases in between. CDR3 length: 13 amino acids. Germline CDR1 is WSHSY and CDR2 is SAAADI. The CDR3 here is CASKTGITYEQYF. The CDR3 nucleotides are TGCGCCAGCAAGACAGGAATTACCTACGAGCAGTACTTC.

In this sample, this clone turned up once. This chain connects TRBV4-3 to TRBJ2-3; TRBD2 matches 10 bases. Trimming at V came to 0 bases and at J to 1 base, leaving 1 base not matched to a gene. This CDR3 is 16 amino acids long. Germline V CDR1 and CDR2: LGHNA, YSLEER. CDR3 protein: CASSQETSGGTDTQYF. The CDR3 DNA reads TGCGCCAGCAGCCAAGAAACTAGCGGGGGCACAGATACGCAGTATTTT.

This clone was recorded only once. The chain employs TRBV27 and TRBJ1-1, with 10 bases lining up with TRBD1. This CDR3 is 15 amino acids long. From germline, CDR1 is MNHEY and CDR2 SMNVEV (reference sequence). J was trimmed by 6 bases and V by 6 bases; bases with no gene match: 10. CDR3 amino acids: CASSLRQGAFPEAFF. Written as DNA, the CDR3 is TGTGCCAGCAGCCTCCGACAGGGGGCGTTCCCTGAAGCTTTCTTT.

The chain joins TRBV7-2 to TRBJ2-7; D is unclear. Germline V lookup: CDR1 SGHTA, CDR2 FQGNSA. V lost 3 bases to trimming and J lost 1 base, with 4 bases between them. The CDR3 totals 12 residues. CDR3 loop: CASSFSSYEQYF. The CDR3 DNA is TGTGCCAGCAGCTTCAGTTCCTACGAGCAGTACTTC.

The chain links TRBV7-2 to TRBJ1-1, with TRBD1 as a possible D gene (6 bases). V was pared by 7 bases and J by 4 bases, with 16 bases between. The CDR3 runs to 14 residues. The germline gives CDR1 SGHTA, CDR2 FQGNSA. As DNA, the CDR3 is TGTGCCAGCATGTACAGGGAGATGGGCACTGAAGCTTTCTTT. This codes for CASMYREMGTEAFF. The complete variable domain, with remaining parts taken from reference TRBV7-2 and TRBJ1-1, reads GAGVSQSPSNKVTEKGKDVELRCDPISGHTALYWYRQSLGQGLEFLIYFQGNSAPDKSGLPSDRFSAERTGGSVSTLTIQRTQQEDSAVYLCASMYREMGTEAFFGQGTRLTVV.

This clone has only one observation. This chain connects TRBV7-2 to TRBJ1-2, with TRBD1 matching 8 bases. This CDR3 is built from 12 residues. J was trimmed by 8 bases and V by 6 bases; bases with no gene match: 5. Germline values: CDR1 SGHTA, CDR2 FQGNSA. The CDR3 DNA reads as TGTGCCAGCAGTTCCAGGGGGCGCGGCTACACCTTC. Amino acid sequence: CASSSRGRGYTF.

This clone was recorded only once. The chain links TRBV28 to TRBJ1-6, with D perhaps matching TRBD1 (6 bases). CDR3 length: 15 residues. Per the germline V gene, CDR1 is MDHEN and CDR2 is SYDVKM. Trimming pared 4 bases from V and 10 bases from J, leaving 17 bases between. The CDR3 sequence: CASSSLGQGWSPLHF. The CDR3 DNA sequence: TGTGCCAGCAGTTCCCTGGGGCAGGGGTGGTCACCCCTCCACTTT.

The V call is TRBV4-1, the J call TRBJ1-5, with D possibly TRBD1 on 6 matching bases. CDR3 length: 14 amino acids. CDR1 and CDR2 (germline): MGHRA, YSYEKL. V lost 6 bases to trimming and J lost 3 bases, with 12 bases between them. The CDR3 is CASRPTGDNQPQHF. Here the CDR3 DNA reads TGCGCCAGCAGACCGACAGGCGACAATCAGCCCCAGCATTTT.

This chain joins TRBV30 and TRBJ1-2; D possibly corresponds to TRBD1 (6 bases). The CDR3 length is 14 residues. Trimming stripped 5 bases from V and 1 base from J, with 14 bases between. Looked up from germline, CDR1 is GTSNPN and CDR2 is SVGIG (reference sequence). As DNA, the CDR3 is TGTGCCTGGGGCCTACCAGGGGTTAACTATGGCTACACCTTC. It encodes CAWGLPGVNYGYTF.

The chain joins TRBV10-2 to TRBJ2-1; TRBD2 agrees at 9 bases. The CDR3 loop spans 14 amino acids. V shed 8 bases and J 2 bases; nucleotides not matched to a gene: 4. Germline V CDR1 and CDR2: WSHSY, SAAADI. In nucleotides, the CDR3 is TGCGCCAGCTATAGCGGGAGTCCCTACAATGAGCAGTTCTTC. Its protein product is CASYSGSPYNEQFF.

This chain joins TRBV5-1 and TRBJ2-3; TRBD2 matches at 11 bases. The length of the CDR3 is 16 residues. J lost 2 bases, V lost 4 bases, and 6 bases had no gene match. Looked up from germline, CDR1 is SGHRS and CDR2 is YFSETQ. The CDR3 spells CASSPRLAGSTDTQYF. CDR3 in DNA: TGCGCCAGCAGCCCCCGACTAGCGGGGTCCACAGATACGCAGTATTTT.

At least ten counts were recorded for this clone. The V and J genes are TRBV3-1 (or the pseudogene TRBV3-2) and TRBJ2-6; D possibly corresponds to TRBD1 (6 bases). The CDR3 consists of 18 residues. V was cut by 0 bases and J by 0 bases, with 12 bases left in between. The germline V gene has CDR1 LGHDT and CDR2 YNNKEL (reference sequence). The CDR3: CASSQEWDTSSGANVLTF. In DNA, the CDR3 is TGTGCCAGCAGCCAAGAATGGGACACTAGCTCTGGGGCCAACGTCCTGACTTTC.

The rearrangement links TRBV12-3 or TRBV12-4 to TRBJ2-1; D not resolved. V shed 4 bases and J shed 8 bases, with 9 bases lying between them. The CDR3 has 12 residues. The CDR3 bases are TGTGCCAGCAGTTCCCTGTTCCATGAGCAGTTCTTC. Translated, it gives CASSSLFHEQFF.

This clone was seen only once. The CDR3 DNA is TGTGCCACTAAAAAACAGGGAAACCAAGAGACCCAGTACTTC. Protein: CATKKQGNQETQYF. This sequence joins TRBV19 and TRBJ2-5, with a weak D call TRBD1 (6 bases). The CDR3 extends over 14 amino acids. Germline values: CDR1 LNHDA, CDR2 SQIVND (reference sequence). V was pared by 10 bases and J by 0 bases, with 15 bases between. Full variable domain (rest looked up from reference TRBV19 and TRBJ2-5): DGGITQSPKYLFRKEGQNVTLSCEQNLNHDAMYWYRQDPGQGLRLIYYSQIVNDFQKGDIAEGYSVSREKKESFPLTVTSAQKNPTAFYLCATKKQGNQETQYFGPGTRLLVL.